This passage covers 26 T cell receptor beta chains from one sample sequenced in a study of cytomegalovirus exposure and HLA in healthy donors. Use of 60 Vbeta and 13 Jbeta primers characterized the PCR. Produced via immunoSEQ multiplex PCR; TCRdb's table is partial and in-frame only. The profile shows 150,000 to 200,000 clones, roughly four fifths of them singletons. The sequenced material came from PBMCs. The receptors derive from a woman under 30 in good health and CMV-seronegative.

The rearrangement uses TRBV4-1 and TRBJ1-1, with 7 bases lining up with TRBD1. The CDR3 runs 16 residues. The germline V gene encodes CDR1 MGHRA and CDR2 YSYEKL. J was trimmed by 5 bases and V by 1 base; bases with no gene match: 10. This CDR3 reads CASSQVGFGTATEAFF. The CDR3, as DNA: TGCGCCAGCAGCCAAGTAGGGTTCGGGACAGCAACTGAAGCTTTCTTT.

CDR3 DNA: TGCGCCAGCAGTGGGGGGATGTTGAGCACCGGGGAGCTGTTTTTT. It translates to CASSGGMLSTGELFF. The chain recombines TRBV5-1 with TRBJ2-2; perhaps TRBD2 as D (6 bases). Trimming pared 5 bases from V and 4 bases from J, leaving 15 bases between. Germline V CDR1 and CDR2: SGHRS, YFSETQ. The CDR3 runs 15 residues.

This sequence joins TRBV4-1 and TRBJ2-7; D call uncertain. Trimming pared 0 bases from V and 1 base from J, leaving 10 bases between. This CDR3 has 15 amino acids. In germline, CDR1 is MGHRA, CDR2 YSYEKL. DNA for the CDR3: TGCGCCAGCAGCCAAGACCAGGATCCATCCTACGAGCAGTACTTC. This translates into CASSQDQDPSYEQYF.

This clone has more than one count but fewer than ten. The chain combines TRBV5-8 with TRBJ1-2; 7 nucleotides match TRBD1. V was clipped by 2 bases and J by 8 bases; unmatched bases: 12. The CDR3 is 15 residues long. Per germline, CDR1 SGHTS and CDR2 YDEGEE. The CDR3 DNA reads as TGTGCCAGCAGCTTTTCTTTAAGGGACAGACGGGGCTACACCTTC. Its translation: CASSFSLRDRRGYTF.

V usage is TRBV5-4 and J usage is TRBJ2-5; TRBD2 matches 10 bases. V shed 0 bases and J 4 bases; nucleotides not matched to a gene: 3. The CDR3 consists of 15 residues. The V gene's germline CDR1 is SGHNT and CDR2 YYREEE (reference sequence). The CDR3 protein is CASSLVLAGAETQYF. The DNA of the CDR3 is TGTGCCAGCAGCTTGGTTCTAGCGGGAGCAGAGACCCAGTACTTC.

As DNA, the CDR3 is TGTGCCAGCAGTGAAGCGTTGGCAACGTATAGCAATCAGCCCCAGCATTTT. Translating it yields CASSEALATYSNQPQHF. V is TRBV6-1 and J is TRBJ1-5; D is ambiguous. CDR1 and CDR2 (germline): MNHNS, SASEGT. The CDR3 spans 17 residues. Trimming removed 0 bases at V and 0 bases at J, with 12 bases between.

The rearrangement links TRBV5-8 to TRBJ2-3, with D unclear. Germline V gene lookup returns CDR1 SGHTS and CDR2 YDEGEE. V was shortened by 5 bases and J by 0 bases, with 22 bases between the two germline ends. This CDR3 spans 18 amino acids. The chain's CDR3 is CASRVLLLTSSSTDTQYF. Written as DNA, the CDR3 is TGTGCCAGCAGGGTCCTTCTCTTGACAAGTTCTAGCACAGATACGCAGTATTTT.

This clone showed up just once. The chain employs TRBV5-4 and TRBJ2-3, with D tentatively TRBD1 (5 bases). The CDR3 spans 16 residues. Trimming took 0 bases from V and 5 from J, leaving 16 bases between them. Germline V gives CDR1 SGHNT, CDR2 YYREEE (reference sequence). Written as DNA, the CDR3 is TGTGCCAGCAGCTTGGGTTCGGACAACTCAAGAGATACGCAGTATTTT. Amino acids: CASSLGSDNSRDTQYF.

The chain joins TRBV13 to TRBJ2-7, with TRBD2 as a possible D gene (6 bases). The germline V gene encodes CDR1 PRHDT and CDR2 FYEKMQ (reference sequence). This CDR3 is 12 amino acids long. Trimming removed 0 bases from V and 6 bases from J, with 6 bases in between. CDR3 amino acids: CASSLGLAEQYF. DNA of the CDR3: TGTGCCAGCAGCTTAGGACTAGCCGAGCAGTACTTC.

The J gene is TRBJ1-5, the V gene TRBV6-6; perhaps TRBD1 as D (5 bases). V was trimmed by 4 bases and J by 2 bases, leaving 12 bases between them. The CDR3 is 15 amino acids. Germline lookup yields CDR1 MNHNY and CDR2 SVGAGI (reference sequence). The CDR3 protein is CASSSTQGGNQPQHF. The DNA for the CDR3 is TGTGCCAGCAGTTCGACTCAGGGTGGCAATCAGCCCCAGCATTTT.

The V call is TRBV10-3, the J call TRBJ1-2; TRBD1 might be the D (5 bases). Looked up from germline, CDR1 is ENHRY and CDR2 is SYGVKD. The CDR3 runs 12 residues. Trimming left V 11 bases short and J 0 bases short, with 10 bases between. The CDR3 loop is CAAGGANYGYTF. CDR3 bases: TGTGCCGCCGGGGGGGCTAACTATGGCTACACCTTC.

This chain connects TRBV18 to TRBJ1-4; 7 bases map to TRBD1. V dropped 3 bases and J dropped 2; count of bases not matched to a gene: 9. Germline lookup yields CDR1 KGHSH and CDR2 LQKENI. This CDR3 is built from 17 residues. CDR3 region: CASSPVDRVPTNEKLFF. CDR3 nucleotides: TGTGCCAGCTCACCCGTAGACAGGGTGCCGACTAATGAAAAACTGTTTTTT.

The V gene is TRBV5-1, the J gene TRBJ2-5, with a possible D match to TRBD2 (6 bases). This CDR3 spans 14 amino acids. The ends were cut back, 4 bases at V and 7 bases at J, with 17 bases in the middle. Per germline, CDR1 SGHRS and CDR2 YFSETQ. The CDR3 here is CASSVGTPQRTQYF. The CDR3 DNA is TGCGCCAGCAGCGTCGGGACTCCCCAAAGGACCCAGTACTTC. The whole variable domain, filled in from reference TRBV5-1 and TRBJ2-5, reads KAGVTQTPRYLIKTRGQQVTLSCSPISGHRSVSWYQQTPGQGLQFLFEYFSETQRNKGNFPGRFSGRQFSNSRSEMNVSTLELGDSALYLCASSVGTPQRTQYFGPGTRLLVL.

The V call is TRBV27, the J call TRBJ2-5, with 8 nucleotides matching TRBD2. V shed 6 bases and J 6 bases; nucleotides not matched to a gene: 9. This CDR3 comprises 14 residues. The germline V gene has CDR1 MNHEY and CDR2 SMNVEV (reference sequence). CDR3 nucleotide sequence: TGTGCCAGCAGCAAAGATACGGGGGGGAAGACCCAGTACTTC. It is translated as CASSKDTGGKTQYF.

The chain couples TRBV18 to TRBJ1-2; TRBD1 agrees at 8 bases. The CDR3 sequence is 12 residues long. The ends lost 5 bases at V and 8 bases at J; junction bases unmatched: 4. Per germline, CDR1 KGHSH and CDR2 LQKENI. CDR3 in amino acids: CASSDAGGGYTF. The CDR3 DNA reads as TGTGCCAGCTCAGATGCAGGGGGCGGCTACACCTTC.

The rearrangement uses TRBV10-3 and TRBJ2-7, with TRBD2 matching 12 bases. The V gene end was trimmed by 4 bases and the J gene end by 3 bases; junction bases not matched to a gene: 10. In germline, CDR1 is ENHRY, CDR2 SYGVKD. The CDR3 runs to 17 residues. The CDR3 loop reads CAISGRTSGEPRYEQYF. CDR3 bases: TGTGCCATCAGTGGTAGGACTAGCGGGGAACCCCGCTACGAGCAGTACTTC.

The chain joins TRBV5-8 to TRBJ1-2; D perhaps matches TRBD1 (6 bases). V was shortened by 1 base and J by 1 base, with 14 bases between the two germline ends. This CDR3 is 16 amino acids long. Germline V lookup: CDR1 SGHTS, CDR2 YDEGEE. CDR3 region: CASSLPNPDSNYGYTF. CDR3 coding DNA: TGTGCCAGCAGCTTGCCGAATCCGGACAGTAACTATGGCTACACCTTC.

This clone was found a few times. The chain recombines TRBV19 with TRBJ1-4; 7 bases agree with TRBD1. The V and J ends lost 5 bases and 5 bases, in that order; junction bases with no gene match: 5. Germline V gives CDR1 LNHDA, CDR2 SQIVND (reference sequence). This CDR3 has 14 residues. The CDR3 loop is CASSRGQWNEKLFF. As DNA, the CDR3 is TGTGCCAGTAGTCGGGGACAGTGGAATGAAAAACTGTTTTTT.

The chain joins TRBV7-2 to TRBJ2-1; 13 bases fit TRBD2. The CDR3 consists of 15 residues. Germline assignment: CDR1 SGHTA and CDR2 FQGNSA. The V gene end was trimmed by 5 bases and the J gene end by 8 bases; junction bases not matched to a gene: 6. This chain's CDR3 is CASSDRTSGGDEQFF. CDR3 DNA: TGTGCCAGCAGCGACCGGACTAGCGGGGGTGATGAGCAGTTCTTC.

This chain uses TRBV12-5 with TRBJ2-7; D remains unclear. The CDR3 length is 14 residues. In germline, CDR1 is LGHNT, CDR2 FRNRAP. V was shortened by 3 bases and J by 4 bases, with 13 bases between the two germline ends. The CDR3 DNA follows: TGTGCTAGTGGTTTCACAGATGGGCCTTACGAGCAGTACTTC. Translating gives CASGFTDGPYEQYF. The full variable domain, in which reference TRBV12-5 and TRBJ2-7 provide the parts outside the CDR3, is DARVTQTPRHKVTEMGQEVTMRCQPILGHNTVFWYRQTMMQGLELLAYFRNRAPLDDSGMPKDRFSAEMPDATLATLKIQPSEPRDSAVYFCASGFTDGPYEQYFGPGTRLTVT.

The genes are TRBV6-5 and TRBJ2-1; 9 nucleotides line up with TRBD2. CDR1 is MNHEY, CDR2 SVGAGI, per germline. This CDR3 region has 14 residues. With 6 bases clipped from V and 7 bases from J, the junction kept 7 bases outside the gene matches. This CDR3 reads CASRPGTSRNEQFF. The DNA for the CDR3 is TGTGCCAGCAGACCCGGGACTAGCAGGAATGAGCAGTTCTTC.

This clone was seen a few times. The V gene is TRBV19, the J gene TRBJ1-1; the match to TRBD1 covers 7 bases. From germline, CDR1 is LNHDA and CDR2 SQIVND (reference sequence). The CDR3 contains 14 residues. V gave up 7 bases and J gave up 11 bases; unmatched junction bases: 16. The CDR3 sequence is CASKDAGGREEAFF. The CDR3 DNA is TGTGCCAGTAAGGACGCAGGGGGAAGGGAGGAGGCTTTCTTT. The variable domain in full, completed from reference TRBV19 and TRBJ1-1, reads DGGITQSPKYLFRKEGQNVTLSCEQNLNHDAMYWYRQDPGQGLRLIYYSQIVNDFQKGDIAEGYSVSREKKESFPLTVTSAQKNPTAFYLCASKDAGGREEAFFGQGTRLTVV.

V is TRBV19 and J is TRBJ1-1, with no clear D. The V gene's germline CDR1 is LNHDA and CDR2 SQIVND (reference sequence). The CDR3 covers 14 residues. Trimming shortened V by 7 bases and J by 3 bases, and 15 bases separated the two germline ends. DNA for the CDR3: TGTGCCAGTAAGTGGGCAGACCCGGACACTGAAGCTTTCTTT. Amino acid sequence: CASKWADPDTEAFF. The full variable domain, in which reference TRBV19 and TRBJ1-1 provide the parts outside the CDR3, is DGGITQSPKYLFRKEGQNVTLSCEQNLNHDAMYWYRQDPGQGLRLIYYSQIVNDFQKGDIAEGYSVSREKKESFPLTVTSAQKNPTAFYLCASKWADPDTEAFFGQGTRLTVV.

The genes are TRBV28 and TRBJ1-5; 7 nucleotides match TRBD1. Trimming removed 10 bases from V and 9 bases from J; junction bases left unmatched: 15. CDR3 length: 14 residues. Germline CDR1 reads MDHEN; CDR2 reads SYDVKM. The CDR3 region has the DNA TGTGCCACCGCACAACAGGGGCTTTACGGGCCCCAGCATTTT. The encoded protein is CATAQQGLYGPQHF.

The J gene is TRBJ2-3, the V gene TRBV2; 7 bases map to TRBD1. V was clipped by 6 bases and J by 4 bases; unmatched bases: 13. The CDR3 runs 16 residues. Germline values: CDR1 SNHLY, CDR2 FYNNEI. The CDR3 region has the DNA TGTGCCAGCAGAGGGCGCGGCAGGGGGTTTTCAGATACGCAGTATTTT. Its protein is CASRGRGRGFSDTQYF.

The rearrangement uses TRBV2 and TRBJ2-7, with 11 positions matching TRBD2. Germline V gives CDR1 SNHLY, CDR2 FYNNEI. Trimming at V came to 7 bases and at J to 0 bases, leaving 5 bases not matched to a gene. The CDR3 contains 15 residues. The CDR3 reads CASTRGTSGSYEQYF. CDR3 nucleotides: TGTGCCAGCACCAGGGGGACTAGCGGCTCCTACGAGCAGTACTTC.